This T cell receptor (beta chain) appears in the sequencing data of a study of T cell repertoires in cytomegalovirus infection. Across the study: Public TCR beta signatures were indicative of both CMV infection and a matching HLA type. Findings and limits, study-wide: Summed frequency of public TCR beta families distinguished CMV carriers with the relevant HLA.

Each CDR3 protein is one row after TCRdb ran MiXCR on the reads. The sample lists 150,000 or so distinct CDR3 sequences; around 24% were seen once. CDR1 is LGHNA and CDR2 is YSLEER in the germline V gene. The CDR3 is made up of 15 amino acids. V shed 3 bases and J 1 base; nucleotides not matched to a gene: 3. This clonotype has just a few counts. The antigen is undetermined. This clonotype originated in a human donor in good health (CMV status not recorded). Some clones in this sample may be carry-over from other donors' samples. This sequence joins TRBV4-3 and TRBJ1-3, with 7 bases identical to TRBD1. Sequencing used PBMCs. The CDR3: CASSHPTGSGNTIYF. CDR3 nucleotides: TGCGCCAGCAGCCATCCGACAGGGTCTGGAAACACCATATATTTT.